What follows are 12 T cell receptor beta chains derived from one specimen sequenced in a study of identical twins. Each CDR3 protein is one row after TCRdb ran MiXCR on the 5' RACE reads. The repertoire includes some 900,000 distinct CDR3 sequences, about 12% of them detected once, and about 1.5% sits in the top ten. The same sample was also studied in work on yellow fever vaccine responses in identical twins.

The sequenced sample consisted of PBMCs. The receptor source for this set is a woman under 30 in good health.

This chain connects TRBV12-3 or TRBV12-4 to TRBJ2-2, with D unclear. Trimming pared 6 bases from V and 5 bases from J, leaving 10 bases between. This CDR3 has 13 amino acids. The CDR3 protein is CASSQQQTGELFF. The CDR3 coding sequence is TGTGCCAGCAGCCAACAACAAACCGGGGAGCTGTTTTTT.

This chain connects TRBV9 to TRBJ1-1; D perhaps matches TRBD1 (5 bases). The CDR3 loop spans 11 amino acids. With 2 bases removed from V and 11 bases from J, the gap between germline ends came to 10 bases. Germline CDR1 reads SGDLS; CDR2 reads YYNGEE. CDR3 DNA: TGTGCCAGCAGCGTTGAGGGGCACGCTTTCTTT. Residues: CASSVEGHAFF.

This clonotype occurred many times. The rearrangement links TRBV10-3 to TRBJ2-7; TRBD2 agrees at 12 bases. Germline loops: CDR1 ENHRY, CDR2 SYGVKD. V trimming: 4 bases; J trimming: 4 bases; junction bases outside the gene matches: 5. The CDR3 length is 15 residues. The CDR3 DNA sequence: TGTGCCATCAGTGGTTCTAGCGGGAGGGGATACGAGCAGTACTTC. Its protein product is CAISGSSGRGYEQYF.

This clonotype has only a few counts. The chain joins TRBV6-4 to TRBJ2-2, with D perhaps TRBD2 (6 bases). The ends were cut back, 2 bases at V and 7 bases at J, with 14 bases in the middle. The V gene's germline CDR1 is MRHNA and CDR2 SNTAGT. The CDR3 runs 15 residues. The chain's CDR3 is CASSDDGGVGGELFF. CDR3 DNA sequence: TGTGCCAGCAGTGACGATGGCGGGGTAGGCGGGGAGCTGTTTTTT.

CDR3: CASSLGRNDNEQFF. In DNA, the CDR3 is TGTGCCAGCAGCTTAGGGCGGAACGACAATGAGCAGTTCTTC. V gene TRBV7-9 combines with J gene TRBJ2-1, with unresolved D. CDR1 SEHNR and CDR2 FQNEAQ come from the germline V gene (reference sequence). The CDR3 length is 14 residues. V shed 1 base and J shed 5 bases, with 9 bases lying between them.

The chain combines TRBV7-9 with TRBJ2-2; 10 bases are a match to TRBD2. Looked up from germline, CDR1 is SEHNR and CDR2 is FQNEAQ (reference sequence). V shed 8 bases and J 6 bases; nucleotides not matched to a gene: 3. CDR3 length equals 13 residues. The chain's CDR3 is CASPGLAPGELFF. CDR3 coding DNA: TGTGCCAGCCCGGGACTAGCGCCCGGGGAGCTGTTTTTT.

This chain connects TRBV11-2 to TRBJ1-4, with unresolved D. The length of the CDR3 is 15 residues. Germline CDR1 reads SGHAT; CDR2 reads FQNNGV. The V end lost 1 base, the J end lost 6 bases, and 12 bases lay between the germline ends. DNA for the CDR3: TGTGCCAGCAGCTTAGGGGGATTCTTGGATGAAAAACTGTTTTTT. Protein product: CASSLGGFLDEKLFF.

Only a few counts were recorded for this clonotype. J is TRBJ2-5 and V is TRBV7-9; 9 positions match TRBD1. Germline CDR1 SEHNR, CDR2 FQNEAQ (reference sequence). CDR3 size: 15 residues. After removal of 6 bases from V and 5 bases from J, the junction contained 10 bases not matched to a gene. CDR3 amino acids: CASSQLTGGRETQYF. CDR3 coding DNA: TGTGCCAGCAGTCAACTTACAGGGGGCAGGGAGACCCAGTACTTC.

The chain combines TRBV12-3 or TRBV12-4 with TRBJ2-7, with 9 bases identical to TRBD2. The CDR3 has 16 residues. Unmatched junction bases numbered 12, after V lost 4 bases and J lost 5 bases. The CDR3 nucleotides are TGTGCCAGCAGTTCCGGGGGTTTTGCGGGAGGGCACGAGCAGTACTTC. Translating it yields CASSSGGFAGGHEQYF.

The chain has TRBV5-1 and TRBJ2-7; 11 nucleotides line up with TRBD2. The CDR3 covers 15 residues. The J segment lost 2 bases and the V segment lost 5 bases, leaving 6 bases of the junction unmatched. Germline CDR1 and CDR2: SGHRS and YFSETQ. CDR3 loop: CASRFGTSGTYEQYF. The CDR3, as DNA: TGCGCCAGCAGATTCGGGACTAGCGGAACCTACGAGCAGTACTTC.

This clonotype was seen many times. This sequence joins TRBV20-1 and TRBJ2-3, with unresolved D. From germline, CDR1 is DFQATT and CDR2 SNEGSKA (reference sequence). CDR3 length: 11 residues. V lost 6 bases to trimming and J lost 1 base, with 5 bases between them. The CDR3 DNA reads TGCAGTGCAAAGGGCACAGATACGCAGTATTTT. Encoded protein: CSAKGTDTQYF.

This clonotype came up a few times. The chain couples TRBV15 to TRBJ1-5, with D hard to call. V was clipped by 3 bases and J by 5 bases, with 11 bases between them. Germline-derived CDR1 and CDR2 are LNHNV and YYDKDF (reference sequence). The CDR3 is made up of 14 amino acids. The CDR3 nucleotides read TGTGCCACCAGCAGGGACTTATCCCATCAGCCCCAGCATTTT. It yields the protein CATSRDLSHQPQHF.